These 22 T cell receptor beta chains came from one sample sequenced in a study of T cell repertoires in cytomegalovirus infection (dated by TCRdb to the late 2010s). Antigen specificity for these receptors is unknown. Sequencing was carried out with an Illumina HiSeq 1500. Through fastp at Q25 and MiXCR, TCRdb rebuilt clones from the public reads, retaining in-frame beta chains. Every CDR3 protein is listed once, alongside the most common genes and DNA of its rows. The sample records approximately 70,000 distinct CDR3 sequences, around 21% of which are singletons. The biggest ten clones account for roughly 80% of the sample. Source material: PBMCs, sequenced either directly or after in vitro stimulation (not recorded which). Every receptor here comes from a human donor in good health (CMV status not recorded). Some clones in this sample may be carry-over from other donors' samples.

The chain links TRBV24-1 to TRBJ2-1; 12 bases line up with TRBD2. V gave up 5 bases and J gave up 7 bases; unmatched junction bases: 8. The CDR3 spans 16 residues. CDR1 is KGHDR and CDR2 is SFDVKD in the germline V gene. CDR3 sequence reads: CATSGHHTSGRNEQFF. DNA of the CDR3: TGTGCCACCAGTGGCCACCATACTAGCGGGAGGAATGAGCAGTTCTTC.

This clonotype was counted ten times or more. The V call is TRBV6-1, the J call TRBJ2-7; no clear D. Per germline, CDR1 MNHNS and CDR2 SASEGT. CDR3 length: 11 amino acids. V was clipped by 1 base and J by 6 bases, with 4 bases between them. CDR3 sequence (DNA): TGTGCCAGCAGTGAAGTTGGCGAGCAGTACTTC. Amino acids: CASSEVGEQYF.

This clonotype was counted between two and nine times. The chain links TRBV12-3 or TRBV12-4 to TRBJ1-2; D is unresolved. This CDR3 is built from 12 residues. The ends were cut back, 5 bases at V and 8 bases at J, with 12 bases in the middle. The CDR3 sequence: CASSLLSAGYTF. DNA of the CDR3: TGTGCCAGCAGTCTCCTGAGCGCCGGCTACACCTTC.

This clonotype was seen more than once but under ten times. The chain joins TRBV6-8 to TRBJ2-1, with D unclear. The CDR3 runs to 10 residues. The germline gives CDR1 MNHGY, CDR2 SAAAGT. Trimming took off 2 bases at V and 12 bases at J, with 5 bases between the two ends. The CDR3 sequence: CASSYRLQFF. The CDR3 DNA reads TGTGCCAGCAGTTACCGTTTGCAGTTCTTC.

The CDR3 DNA reads TGTGCCAGCCGGCCCGACAACCAAGAGACCCAGTACTTC. Translated, it gives CASRPDNQETQYF. The J gene is TRBJ2-5, the V gene TRBV12-3 or TRBV12-4; D is ambiguous. This CDR3 has 13 residues. Trimming took 8 bases from V and 0 from J, leaving 10 bases between them.

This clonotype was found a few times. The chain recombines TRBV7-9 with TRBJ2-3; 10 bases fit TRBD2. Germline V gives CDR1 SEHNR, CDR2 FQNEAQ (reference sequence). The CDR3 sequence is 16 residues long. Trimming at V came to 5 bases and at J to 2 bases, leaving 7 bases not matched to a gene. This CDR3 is CASSPLTSGTTDTQYF. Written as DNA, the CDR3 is TGTGCCAGCAGCCCGTTAACTAGCGGGACCACAGATACGCAGTATTTT.

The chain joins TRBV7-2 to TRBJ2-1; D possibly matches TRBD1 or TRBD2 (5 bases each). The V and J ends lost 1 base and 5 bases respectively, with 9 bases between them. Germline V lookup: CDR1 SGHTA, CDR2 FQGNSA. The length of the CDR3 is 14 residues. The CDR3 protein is CASSLEGTHNEQFF. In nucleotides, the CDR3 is TGTGCCAGCAGCTTAGAGGGGACCCACAATGAGCAGTTCTTC.

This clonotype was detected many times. CDR3 sequence (DNA): TGTGCCAGCAGCTGGGGGTCCGTAACCTACGAGCAGTACTTC. Protein: CASSWGSVTYEQYF. The rearrangement joins TRBV28 to TRBJ2-7, with D perhaps being TRBD1 or TRBD2 (5 bases each). Per the germline V gene, CDR1 is MDHEN and CDR2 is SYDVKM. CDR3 length: 14 amino acids. V lost 6 bases and J lost 2, with 14 bases in between. Using reference TRBV28 and TRBJ2-7 for the parts outside the CDR3, the full variable domain is DVKVTQSSRYLVKRTGEKVFLECVQDMDHENMFWYRQDPGLGLRLIYFSYDVKMKEKGDIPEGYSVSREKKERFSLILESASTNQTSMYLCASSWGSVTYEQYFGPGTRLTVT.

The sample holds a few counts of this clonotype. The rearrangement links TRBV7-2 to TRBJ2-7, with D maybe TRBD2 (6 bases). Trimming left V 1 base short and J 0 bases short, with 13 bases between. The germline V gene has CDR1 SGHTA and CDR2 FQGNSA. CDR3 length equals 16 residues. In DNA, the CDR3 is TGTGCCAGCAGCTTAGAAATAGGGAGGAGCTCCTACGAGCAGTACTTC. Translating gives CASSLEIGRSSYEQYF.

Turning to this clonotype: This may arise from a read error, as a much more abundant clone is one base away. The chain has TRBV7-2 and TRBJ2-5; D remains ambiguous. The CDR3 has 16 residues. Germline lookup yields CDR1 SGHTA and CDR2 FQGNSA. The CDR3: CASSSLTLSGQGTQYF. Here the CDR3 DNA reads TGTGCCAGCAGTTCACTTACCCTCTCCGGGCAAGGGACCCAGTACTTC. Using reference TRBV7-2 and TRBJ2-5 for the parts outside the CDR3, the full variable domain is GAGVSQSPSNKVTEKGKDVELRCDPISGHTALYWYRQSLGQGLEFLIYFQGNSAPDKSGLPSDRFSAERTGGSVSTLTIQRTQQEDSAVYLCASSSLTLSGQGTQYFGPGTRLLVL.

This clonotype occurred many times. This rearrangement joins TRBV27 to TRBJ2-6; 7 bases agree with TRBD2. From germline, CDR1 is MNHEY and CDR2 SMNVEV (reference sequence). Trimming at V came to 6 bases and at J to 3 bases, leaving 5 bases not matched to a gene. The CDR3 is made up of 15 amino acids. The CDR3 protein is CASSPTGGGANVLTF. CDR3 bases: TGTGCCAGCAGCCCTACGGGAGGTGGGGCCAACGTCCTGACTTTC.

The DNA for the CDR3 is TGTGCCAGCAGCTTGGGGGGGGGACCCCTCTCCTACGAGCAGTACTTC. It translates to CASSLGGGPLSYEQYF. The chain is built from TRBV5-4 and TRBJ2-7; 7 positions match TRBD2. The length of the CDR3 is 16 residues. Trimming cost V 0 bases and J 0 bases; bases outside gene matches: 6. Germline loops: CDR1 SGHNT, CDR2 YYREEE (reference sequence).

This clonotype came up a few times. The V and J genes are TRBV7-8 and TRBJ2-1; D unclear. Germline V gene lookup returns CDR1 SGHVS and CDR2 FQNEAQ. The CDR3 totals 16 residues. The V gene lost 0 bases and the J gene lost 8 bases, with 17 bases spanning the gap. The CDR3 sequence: CASSLARILRSDEQFF. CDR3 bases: TGTGCCAGCAGCTTAGCGAGGATACTGCGTTCGGATGAGCAGTTCTTC.

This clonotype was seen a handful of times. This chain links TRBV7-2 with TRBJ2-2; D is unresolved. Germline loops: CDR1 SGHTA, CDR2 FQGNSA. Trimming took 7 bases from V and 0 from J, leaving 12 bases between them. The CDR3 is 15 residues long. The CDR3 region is CASTGRLTNTGELFF. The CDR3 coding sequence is TGTGCCAGCACCGGACGGTTGACGAACACCGGGGAGCTGTTTTTT.

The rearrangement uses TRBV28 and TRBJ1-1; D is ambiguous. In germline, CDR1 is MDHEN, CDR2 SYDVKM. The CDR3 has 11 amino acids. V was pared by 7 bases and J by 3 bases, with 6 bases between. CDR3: CASKEYTEAFF. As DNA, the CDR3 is TGTGCCAGCAAGGAGTACACTGAAGCTTTCTTT.

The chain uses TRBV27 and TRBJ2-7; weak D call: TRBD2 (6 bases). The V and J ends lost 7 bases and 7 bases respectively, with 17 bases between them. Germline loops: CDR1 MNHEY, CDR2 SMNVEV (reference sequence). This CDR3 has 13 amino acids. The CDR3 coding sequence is TGTGCCAGCAAAGAGGACTGGGAGGCTGAGCAGTACTTC. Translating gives CASKEDWEAEQYF.

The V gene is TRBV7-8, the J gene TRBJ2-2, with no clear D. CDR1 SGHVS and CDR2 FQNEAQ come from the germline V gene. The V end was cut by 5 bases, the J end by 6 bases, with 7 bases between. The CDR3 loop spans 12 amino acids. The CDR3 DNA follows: TGTGCCAGCAGCCACCAAGCCGGGGAGCTGTTTTTT. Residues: CASSHQAGELFF. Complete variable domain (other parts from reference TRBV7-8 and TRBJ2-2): GAGVSQSPRYKVAKRGQDVALRCDPISGHVSLFWYQQALGQGPEFLTYFQNEAQLDKSGLPSDRFFAERPEGSVSTLKIQRTQQEDSAVYLCASSHQAGELFFGEGSRLTVL.

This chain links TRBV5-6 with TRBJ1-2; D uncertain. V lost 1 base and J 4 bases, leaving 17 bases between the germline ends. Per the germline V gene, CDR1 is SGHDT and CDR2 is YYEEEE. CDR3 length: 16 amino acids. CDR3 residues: CASSLRNSAWGYGYTF. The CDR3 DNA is TGTGCCAGCAGCTTGAGAAACAGCGCCTGGGGCTATGGCTACACCTTC.

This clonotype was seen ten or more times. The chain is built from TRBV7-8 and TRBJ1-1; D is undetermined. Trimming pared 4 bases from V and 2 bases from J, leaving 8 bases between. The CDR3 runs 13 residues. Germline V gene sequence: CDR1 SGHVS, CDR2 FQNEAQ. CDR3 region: CASSSTPNTEAFF. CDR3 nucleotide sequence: TGTGCCAGCAGCTCGACACCAAACACTGAAGCTTTCTTT.

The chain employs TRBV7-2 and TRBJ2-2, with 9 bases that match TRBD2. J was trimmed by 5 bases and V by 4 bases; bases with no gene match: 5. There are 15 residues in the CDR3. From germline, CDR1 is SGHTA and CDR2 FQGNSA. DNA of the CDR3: TGTGCCAGCAGCTGGAATAGCGGGAGTACCGGGGAGCTGTTTTTT. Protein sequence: CASSWNSGSTGELFF.

The CDR3 sequence is CASSQAPGEGEKLFF. CDR3 bases: TGCGCCAGCAGCCAAGCCCCAGGGGAGGGAGAAAAACTGTTTTTT. The chain combines TRBV4-3 with TRBJ1-4; D is possibly TRBD1 (6 bases). V was cut by 1 base and J by 8 bases, with 14 bases left in between. The CDR3 is 15 amino acids. The germline V gene encodes CDR1 LGHNA and CDR2 YSLEER.

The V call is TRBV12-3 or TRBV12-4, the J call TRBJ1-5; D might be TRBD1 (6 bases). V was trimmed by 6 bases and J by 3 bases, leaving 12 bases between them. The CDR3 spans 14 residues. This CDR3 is CASSNGQINQPQHF. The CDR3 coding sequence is TGTGCCAGCAGCAACGGACAGATCAATCAGCCCCAGCATTTT.